The next 19 T cell receptor beta chains were all read from a single sample in a study of OX40 agonist ivuxolimab in advanced cancers. Sequencing was performed with immunoSEQ multiplex PCR; in TCRdb, only in-frame clones are kept and a portion is missing. The repertoire holds about 20,000 clones, with about two thirds as singletons. Sample: CD4+ or CD8+ T cells sorted from blood, taken in a trial of the OX40 agonist ivuxolimab. The source of these receptors is an adult with an advanced solid tumor such as melanoma, head and neck, liver or kidney cancer.

The chain uses TRBV19 and TRBJ2-4; no reliable D call. V shed 5 bases and J shed 8 bases, with 10 bases lying between them. There are 12 residues in the CDR3. Germline CDR1 reads LNHDA; CDR2 reads SQIVND (reference sequence). DNA of the CDR3: TGTGCCAGTAGTGCCGGAGTCTACATTCAGTACTTC. It translates to CASSAGVYIQYF.

The chain employs TRBV19 and TRBJ2-2, with 7 bases matching TRBD2. The V gene end was trimmed by 8 bases and the J gene end by 6 bases; junction bases not matched to a gene: 12. Germline CDR1 reads LNHDA; CDR2 reads SQIVND (reference sequence). The CDR3 has 15 amino acids. The CDR3 DNA reads as TGTGCCAGTGAGTCCCTCCGGGACTACGCCGGGGAGCTGTTTTTT. Translation: CASESLRDYAGELFF.

The chain combines TRBV5-4 with TRBJ1-3; a weak D match, TRBD1 (6 bases). CDR3 length: 11 amino acids. Trimming removed 9 bases at V and 4 bases at J, with 8 bases between. Germline V lookup: CDR1 SGHNT, CDR2 YYREEE (reference sequence). The CDR3 DNA reads as TGTGCCACAGGACAGGGAAACACCATATATTTT. Its translation is CATGQGNTIYF.

This chain connects TRBV5-6 to TRBJ1-1; possible D gene TRBD1, 5 bases. CDR3 length: 15 amino acids. With 0 bases removed from V and 3 bases from J, the gap between germline ends came to 12 bases. The germline V gene encodes CDR1 SGHDT and CDR2 YYEEEE. For the CDR3, the DNA is TGTGCCAGCAGCTTGGTGGGGGTTTTGGACACTGAAGCTTTCTTT. Translation: CASSLVGVLDTEAFF.

The chain employs TRBV9 and TRBJ2-1; 12 bases line up with TRBD1. The germline V gene encodes CDR1 SGDLS and CDR2 YYNGEE. The CDR3 has 16 amino acids. V was clipped by 4 bases and J by 5 bases; unmatched bases: 7. This CDR3 reads CASSTHRDRGHNEQFF. The CDR3, as DNA: TGTGCCAGCAGCACTCACCGGGACAGGGGGCACAATGAGCAGTTCTTC.

This clone is classed as medium-sized. V gene TRBV27 combines with J gene TRBJ2-3; tentative D call: TRBD1 (6 bases). CDR1 MNHEY and CDR2 SMNVEV come from the germline V gene (reference sequence). This CDR3 has 12 residues. Trimming stripped 5 bases from V and 3 bases from J, with 6 bases between. This chain's CDR3 is CASSTGTDTQYF. As DNA, the CDR3 is TGTGCCAGCAGTACAGGGACAGATACGCAGTATTTT.

This chain joins TRBV7-9 and TRBJ2-5; TRBD1 matches at 10 bases. With 4 bases clipped from V and 9 bases from J, the junction kept 5 bases outside the gene matches. Germline V gene sequence: CDR1 SEHNR, CDR2 FQNEAQ (reference sequence). This CDR3 comprises 13 residues. CDR3 coding DNA: TGTGCCAGCAGCTCGGGACAGGGGAGGCCCCAGTACTTC. Amino acids: CASSSGQGRPQYF.

The chain uses TRBV19 and TRBJ2-1; D ambiguous. The CDR3 is made up of 15 amino acids. Trimming removed 3 bases at V and 0 bases at J, with 9 bases between. Per the germline V gene, CDR1 is LNHDA and CDR2 is SQIVND (reference sequence). CDR3 sequence: CASSIVTFSYNEQFF. The CDR3 nucleotides are TGTGCCAGTAGTATCGTGACATTCTCCTACAATGAGCAGTTCTTC.

The chain's CDR3 is CASSLIAGVNEQYF. CDR3 bases: TGTGCCAGCAGCTTAATAGCGGGAGTGAACGAGCAGTACTTC. The V and J genes are TRBV7-2 and TRBJ2-7; 9 bases align to TRBD2. Germline V gene sequence: CDR1 SGHTA, CDR2 FQGNSA. The J segment lost 5 bases and the V segment lost 2 bases, leaving 4 bases of the junction unmatched. The CDR3 length is 14 residues.

This clone was seen only a few times. This chain uses TRBV19 with TRBJ2-1; TRBD2 matches at 12 bases. J was trimmed by 4 bases and V by 5 bases; bases with no gene match: 0. There are 14 residues in the CDR3. Germline CDR1 is LNHDA and CDR2 is SQIVND (reference sequence). The CDR3 loop reads CASSGLAGYNEQFF. CDR3 in DNA: TGTGCCAGTAGTGGACTAGCGGGGTACAATGAGCAGTTCTTC.

J is TRBJ1-1 and V is TRBV11-2; the D is unclear. Trimming left V 7 bases short and J 5 bases short, with 17 bases between. CDR1 is SGHAT, CDR2 FQNNGV, per germline. The CDR3 is made up of 14 amino acids. The CDR3 nucleotides are TGTGCCAGCACCTACGGGAGCGGGGAGACTGAAGCTTTCTTT. Amino acid sequence: CASTYGSGETEAFF.

This chain uses TRBV29-1 with TRBJ2-2; TRBD1 agrees at 7 bases. V was clipped by 6 bases and J by 1 base; unmatched bases: 5. Germline CDR1 and CDR2: SQVTM and ANQGSEA. The length of the CDR3 is 14 residues. Written as DNA, the CDR3 is TGCAGCGTCGCCGGGACAGTGAACACCGGGGAGCTGTTTTTT. Its protein product is CSVAGTVNTGELFF.

V is TRBV13 and J is TRBJ2-1; D is ambiguous. V was cut by 5 bases and J by 7 bases, with 9 bases left in between. Germline lookup yields CDR1 PRHDT and CDR2 FYEKMQ (reference sequence). CDR3 length: 12 amino acids. In nucleotides, the CDR3 is TGTGCCAGCAGCCCCGTCGATAATGAGCAGTTCTTC. This translates into CASSPVDNEQFF.

The V gene is TRBV13, the J gene TRBJ2-2, with 10 bases identical to TRBD2. The CDR3 sequence is 14 residues long. V lost 9 bases to trimming and J lost 6 bases; unmatched junction nucleotides: 7. CDR1 PRHDT and CDR2 FYEKMQ come from the germline V gene (reference sequence). This CDR3 is CASSLAGESGELFF. The CDR3 DNA reads as TGTGCCAGTAGCCTAGCGGGAGAATCCGGGGAGCTGTTTTTT.

The chain carries TRBV4-3 and TRBJ2-7; D perhaps matches TRBD1 (5 bases). Germline V CDR1 and CDR2: LGHNA, YSLEER. The CDR3 is 14 residues long. V was shortened by 6 bases and J by 2 bases, with 14 bases between the two germline ends. The CDR3: CASSQSVGAYEQYF. In DNA, the CDR3 is TGCGCCAGCAGTCAAAGCGTAGGGGCCTACGAGCAGTACTTC.

This chain uses TRBV27 with TRBJ1-2; TRBD1 might be the D (6 bases). The CDR3 is 14 residues long. Germline CDR1 and CDR2: MNHEY and SMNVEV (reference sequence). The V gene lost 0 bases and the J gene lost 9 bases, with 14 bases spanning the gap. The CDR3 here is CASSLSRGGESYTF. CDR3 DNA sequence: TGTGCCAGCAGTTTATCCAGGGGTGGGGAAAGCTACACCTTC.

This clone was picked up one time. V is TRBV27 and J is TRBJ2-7; 7 bases are shared with TRBD1. Germline V gene sequence: CDR1 MNHEY, CDR2 SMNVEV (reference sequence). The trim removed 7 bases at V and 5 bases at J, leaving 23 bases unmatched. This CDR3 region has 18 residues. The CDR3 region has the DNA TGTGCCAGCATTTCGACACCCCTGACAGGGCCCGGGGCCCACGAGCAGTACTTC. Amino acids: CASISTPLTGPGAHEQYF.

The V and J genes are TRBV11-2 and TRBJ1-5; no definite D call. This CDR3 region has 15 residues. CDR1 and CDR2 from the germline V gene are SGHAT and FQNNGV. V lost 0 bases and J lost 1, with 7 bases in between. The CDR3 DNA is TGTGCCAGCAGCTTAGAAGGATCGAGCAATCAGCCCCAGCATTTT. Its protein is CASSLEGSSNQPQHF.

J is TRBJ2-7 and V is TRBV5-4; maybe TRBD1 (5 bases). CDR1 and CDR2 from the germline V gene are SGHNT and YYREEE (reference sequence). V shed 0 bases and J shed 5 bases, with 15 bases lying between them. The CDR3 loop spans 15 amino acids. In DNA form, the CDR3 reads TGTGCCAGCAGCTTGGAAGGCAGGGCAACCGACGAGCAGTACTTC. Its protein is CASSLEGRATDEQYF. The full variable domain, completed using reference TRBV5-4 and TRBJ2-7, is ETGVTQSPTHLIKTRGQQVTLRCSSQSGHNTVSWYQQALGQGPQFIFQYYREEENGRGNFPPRFSGLQFPNYSSELNVNALELDDSALYLCASSLEGRATDEQYFGPGTRLTVT.